Sequencing of this T cell receptor beta chain was carried out in a study of cytomegalovirus exposure and HLA in healthy donors. Overall study findings and caveats: Trimming of TCR beta V- and J-genes showed a link, identified in a later analysis, to a missense DCLRE1C variant. It was reported that the classifier diagnosed cytomegalovirus status with high specificity and sensitivity in both the original and validation cohorts. Further analysis was carried out later, and it showed several of the most significant clusters appearing linked to common viral pathogens.

Researchers ran the PCR with 60 Vbeta and 13 Jbeta primers. Using immunoSEQ multiplex PCR, the repertoire was profiled, and TCRdb retains in-frame clones only, with some absent. The data hold approximately 91,000 clones, with around nine tenths observed a single time. This clone has only one observation. Its antigen remains unidentified. V was clipped by 0 bases and J by 2 bases; unmatched bases: 11. Germline loops: CDR1 SGHTA, CDR2 FQGNSA. This CDR3 region has 18 residues. The receptor's source is a man aged 25-40 years in good health and CMV-seropositive. The chain has TRBV7-2 and TRBJ2-7; 9 nucleotides line up with TRBD2. The sample consisted of PBMCs. This CDR3 reads CASSLAFNRASGAYEQYF. The DNA for the CDR3 is TGTGCCAGCAGCTTAGCGTTCAATAGGGCTAGCGGGGCCTACGAGCAGTACTTC.